Listed here is a single T cell receptor beta chain. The target antigen is unknown. Trimming took 3 bases from V and 4 from J, leaving 9 bases between them. Per germline, CDR1 SGHDN and CDR2 FVKESK. CDR3 length: 13 residues. The sample comes from a study of T cell responses to AZD1222 COVID-19 vaccine. Study observations and caveats: Donor demographics were predominantly white British with a female majority; clonal diversity may be underestimated. In the spike-specific TCR repertoire, nearly half reportedly target unmutated variant regions.

Only in-frame clones appear in the TCRdb table, and some are missing; sequencing was by immunoSEQ multiplex PCR. There are 95,000 to 100,000 clones in the sample; roughly nine tenths occur only once, and 1.3% lies in the top ten. The sample was peripheral blood, taken on day 0 of AZD1222 vaccination. This sequence joins TRBV14 and TRBJ1-1; D perhaps matches TRBD1 (5 bases). The receptor was isolated from an adult in good health. The DNA for the CDR3 is TGTGCCAGCAGCCACAGGGTGAGCACTGAAGCTTTCTTT. It specifies CASSHRVSTEAFF.